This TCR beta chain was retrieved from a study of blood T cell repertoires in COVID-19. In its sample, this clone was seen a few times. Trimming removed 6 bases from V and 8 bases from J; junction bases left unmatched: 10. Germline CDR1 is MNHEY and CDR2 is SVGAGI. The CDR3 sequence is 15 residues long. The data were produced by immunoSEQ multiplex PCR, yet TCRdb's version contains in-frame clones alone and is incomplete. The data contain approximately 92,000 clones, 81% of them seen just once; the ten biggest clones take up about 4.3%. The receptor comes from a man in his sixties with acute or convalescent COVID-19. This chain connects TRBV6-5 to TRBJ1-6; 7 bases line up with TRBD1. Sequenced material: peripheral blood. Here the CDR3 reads CASRVQGFGDSPLHF. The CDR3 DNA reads TGTGCCAGCAGAGTACAGGGGTTTGGGGATTCACCCCTCCACTTT.